These 25 T cell receptor beta chains came from one sample sequenced in a study of blood T cell repertoires in COVID-19. Libraries were prepared by immunoSEQ multiplex PCR; TCRdb keeps only in-frame clonotypes and omits some of them. The table shows about 140,000 clones, with about 89% occurring only once. Input material: PBMCs or T cells enriched from blood (not recorded which). The receptors here all came from a man aged 55 to 69 who had recovered from COVID-19.

This rearrangement joins TRBV10-2 to TRBJ1-5; 9 bases are shared with TRBD1. V lost 2 bases to trimming and J lost 6 bases; unmatched junction nucleotides: 5. Germline CDR1 WSHSY, CDR2 SAAADI. The length of the CDR3 is 15 residues. The CDR3 loop is CASSEAGTGSQPQHF. As DNA, the CDR3 is TGCGCCAGCAGTGAGGCTGGGACAGGGTCTCAGCCCCAGCATTTT.

V usage is TRBV23-1 and J usage is TRBJ1-5, with 7 bases lining up with TRBD1. TRBV23-1 has ORF status, its function being uncertain. Trimming cost V 8 bases and J 4 bases; bases outside gene matches: 2. The CDR3 runs to 12 residues. The CDR3 is CASPTGNQPQHF. CDR3 in DNA: TGCGCCAGCCCGACAGGGAATCAGCCCCAGCATTTT.

This rearrangement joins TRBV9 to TRBJ2-7, with a weak D call TRBD1 (6 bases). V shed 4 bases and J shed 7 bases, with 24 bases lying between them. The germline gives CDR1 SGDLS, CDR2 YYNGEE. CDR3 length: 16 amino acids. In DNA, the CDR3 is TGTGCCAGCAGCACCGGATCCGGGACAAGATTCTGGGAGCAGTACTTC. Protein product: CASSTGSGTRFWEQYF.

The chain combines TRBV5-4 with TRBJ2-1, with D maybe TRBD2 (6 bases). This CDR3 is 14 amino acids long. In germline, CDR1 is SGHNT, CDR2 YYREEE (reference sequence). With 0 bases removed from V and 5 bases from J, the gap between germline ends came to 9 bases. The CDR3 protein is CASSLAAGNNEQFF. CDR3 nucleotide sequence: TGTGCCAGCAGCTTGGCAGCGGGCAACAATGAGCAGTTCTTC.

This chain joins TRBV29-1 and TRBJ2-7; 11 bases are shared with TRBD1. J was trimmed by 2 bases and V by 6 bases; bases with no gene match: 6. Germline V CDR1 and CDR2: SQVTM, ANQGSEA. The CDR3 length is 14 residues. The CDR3 coding sequence is TGCAGCGTGATGGGACAGGGGGTGACCTACGAGCAGTACTTC. Its translation is CSVMGQGVTYEQYF.

The chain employs TRBV5-1 and TRBJ1-5; weak D call: TRBD1 (6 bases). Trimming cost V 1 base and J 6 bases, with 14 bases left between them. Germline CDR1 reads SGHRS; CDR2 reads YFSETQ. The CDR3 spans 15 residues. CDR3 protein: CASSLMGAHGQPQHF. The DNA for the CDR3 is TGCGCCAGCAGCTTGATGGGGGCGCATGGTCAGCCCCAGCATTTT.

CDR3: CASSFQASTEAFF. The CDR3 bases are TGTGCCAGCAGTTTTCAGGCGAGCACTGAAGCTTTCTTT. This chain joins TRBV6-5 and TRBJ1-1, with D unclear. The CDR3 has 13 residues. Germline CDR1 is MNHEY and CDR2 is SVGAGI. Between the trimmed V and J ends, which lost 4 bases and 4 bases, there was a span of 10 bases.

The rearrangement joins TRBV18 to TRBJ1-5, with D maybe TRBD1 (6 bases). The CDR3 is 13 residues long. Germline V gene sequence: CDR1 KGHSH, CDR2 LQKENI. With 5 bases removed from V and 6 bases from J, the gap between germline ends came to 11 bases. The CDR3 here is CASSTGISQPQHF. The DNA of the CDR3 is TGTGCCAGCTCAACAGGGATAAGTCAGCCCCAGCATTTT.

The rearrangement uses TRBV7-9 and TRBJ1-2; D remains unclear. The V gene's germline CDR1 is SEHNR and CDR2 FQNEAQ (reference sequence). This CDR3 region has 12 residues. V lost 5 bases and J 11 bases, leaving 15 bases between the germline ends. Written as DNA, the CDR3 is TGTGCCAGCAGCCTCGGTCCTGCTGAATACACCTTC. Protein product: CASSLGPAEYTF.

J is TRBJ2-7 and V is TRBV7-9; D not certain. The germline V and J ends were trimmed by 5 bases and 4 bases, with 12 bases remaining between them. The CDR3 extends over 13 amino acids. Germline V gives CDR1 SEHNR, CDR2 FQNEAQ (reference sequence). The CDR3 DNA is TGTGCCAGCAGCCAATACATCAGTTACGAGCAGTACTTC. This sequence encodes CASSQYISYEQYF.

The V gene is TRBV5-6, the J gene TRBJ1-4, with D unclear. This CDR3 has 14 amino acids. V was cut by 0 bases and J by 5 bases, with 8 bases left in between. Looked up from germline, CDR1 is SGHDT and CDR2 is YYEEEE. This CDR3 reads CASSLVGRNEKLFF. CDR3 DNA sequence: TGTGCCAGCAGCTTGGTTGGGAGGAATGAAAAACTGTTTTTT.

V gene TRBV9 combines with J gene TRBJ2-4, with D possibly matching TRBD1 (6 bases). This CDR3 is built from 11 residues. Germline values: CDR1 SGDLS, CDR2 YYNGEE. Trimming cost V 3 bases and J 13 bases, with 11 bases left between them. The CDR3 bases are TGTGCCAGCAGCGGACCGACAGGACAGTACTTC. Translation: CASSGPTGQYF. Looking up the rest from reference TRBV9 and TRBJ2-4 gives the full variable domain: DSGVTQTPKHLITATGQRVTLRCSPRSGDLSVYWYQQSLDQGLQFLIQYYNGEERAKGNILERFSAQQFPDLHSELNLSSLELGDSALYFCASSGPTGQYFGAGTRLSVL.

The genes are TRBV5-1 and TRBJ1-1, with 8 bases identical to TRBD1. The CDR3 has 16 amino acids. V shed 0 bases and J 4 bases; nucleotides not matched to a gene: 8. Germline V gene data show CDR1 as SGHRS and CDR2 as YFSETQ. CDR3: CASSLDGQGSVTEAFF. The CDR3 bases are TGCGCCAGCAGCTTGGACGGACAGGGTTCCGTCACTGAAGCTTTCTTT.

This chain uses TRBV7-9 with TRBJ1-4, with D unresolved. Trimming pared 5 bases from V and 0 bases from J, leaving 13 bases between. Germline V gene data show CDR1 as SEHNR and CDR2 as FQNEAQ (reference sequence). The CDR3 contains 16 residues. CDR3 protein: CASSPTDTTTNEKLFF. DNA for the CDR3: TGTGCCAGCAGCCCAACAGACACCACAACTAATGAAAAACTGTTTTTT. Full variable domain (outside the CDR3, taken from reference TRBV7-9 and TRBJ1-4): DTGVSQNPRHKITKRGQNVTFRCDPISEHNRLYWYRQTLGQGPEFLTYFQNEAQLEKSRLLSDRFSAERPKGSFSTLEIQRTEQGDSAMYLCASSPTDTTTNEKLFFGSGTQLSVL.

J is TRBJ2-7 and V is TRBV5-4; TRBD2 matches at 9 bases. This CDR3 has 16 amino acids. Germline V gene sequence: CDR1 SGHNT, CDR2 YYREEE (reference sequence). With V trimmed by 3 bases and J by 1 base, 8 bases remained unmatched. The CDR3 bases are TGTGCCAGCAGCTCCGGGGGTAGCGGGGGTTCCTACGAGCAGTACTTC. This translates into CASSSGGSGGSYEQYF.

The chain has TRBV10-2 and TRBJ1-3; no clear D gene. This CDR3 comprises 17 residues. The ends were cut back, 7 bases at V and 3 bases at J, with 22 bases in the middle. Germline CDR1 and CDR2: WSHSY and SAAADI. CDR3 protein: CASMRGPLGGDGNTIYF. The CDR3 region has the DNA TGCGCCAGCATGCGAGGTCCGTTGGGAGGAGATGGAAACACCATATATTTT.

The chain carries TRBV19 and TRBJ1-1, with 7 bases aligning to TRBD1. Losses at the gene ends were 6 bases for V and 7 bases for J; bases not matched to a gene: 17. Germline V gene lookup returns CDR1 LNHDA and CDR2 SQIVND (reference sequence). This CDR3 has 16 residues. DNA of the CDR3: TGTGCCAGTAGAGCACAGGGGACTCGTTCTGGGGTTGAAGCTTTCTTT. This sequence encodes CASRAQGTRSGVEAFF.

The chain employs TRBV5-1 and TRBJ1-1, with 11 bases that match TRBD1. The V and J ends lost 4 bases and 6 bases, in that order; junction bases with no gene match: 8. The CDR3 has 15 residues. CDR1 SGHRS and CDR2 YFSETQ come from the germline V gene. The CDR3 DNA reads TGCGCCAGCAGCCGCACCGGGACAGGGGGTTCTGAAGCTTTCTTT. It encodes CASSRTGTGGSEAFF.

The chain is built from TRBV2 and TRBJ1-3; the match to TRBD1 covers 8 bases. The J segment lost 2 bases and the V segment lost 6 bases, leaving 6 bases of the junction unmatched. This CDR3 is 15 amino acids long. Looked up from germline, CDR1 is SNHLY and CDR2 is FYNNEI. CDR3 bases: TGTGCCAGCAGAACAGGACAGGGACCTGGAAACACCATATATTTT. This sequence encodes CASRTGQGPGNTIYF. The complete variable domain, with remaining parts taken from reference TRBV2 and TRBJ1-3, reads EPEVTQTPSHQVTQMGQEVILRCVPISNHLYFYWYRQILGQKVEFLVSFYNNEISEKSEIFDDQFSVERPDGSNFTLKIRSTKLEDSAMYFCASRTGQGPGNTIYFGEGSWLTVV.

This clone was detected a few times. The gene calls are TRBV14 and TRBJ2-7, with 10 bases that match TRBD1. Losses at the gene ends were 4 bases for V and 6 bases for J; bases not matched to a gene: 9. The CDR3 contains 15 residues. The germline V gene has CDR1 SGHDN and CDR2 FVKESK. CDR3 residues: CASSPTGTGDGEQYF. CDR3 DNA sequence: TGTGCCAGCAGCCCGACCGGGACAGGGGATGGCGAGCAGTACTTC.

This chain connects TRBV28 to TRBJ2-7; 10 bases align to TRBD2. Looked up from germline, CDR1 is MDHEN and CDR2 is SYDVKM. The V and J ends lost 5 bases and 0 bases, in that order; junction bases with no gene match: 4. The CDR3 is 15 residues long. Here the CDR3 reads CASSIAGGASYEQYF. DNA for the CDR3: TGTGCCAGCAGTATAGCGGGAGGCGCCTCCTACGAGCAGTACTTC. The whole variable domain, remainder taken from reference TRBV28 and TRBJ2-7, is DVKVTQSSRYLVKRTGEKVFLECVQDMDHENMFWYRQDPGLGLRLIYFSYDVKMKEKGDIPEGYSVSREKKERFSLILESASTNQTSMYLCASSIAGGASYEQYFGPGTRLTVT.

This clone appeared once. The chain has TRBV6-1 and TRBJ2-3, with D possibly TRBD1 on 5 matching bases. Looked up from germline, CDR1 is MNHNS and CDR2 is SASEGT. The V end was cut by 3 bases, the J end by 5 bases, with 9 bases between. The CDR3 loop spans 13 amino acids. CDR3 nucleotides: TGTGCCAGCAGTGACAGGGCTGGAGATACGCAGTATTTT. It is translated as CASSDRAGDTQYF.

In its sample, this clone was seen once. The V call is TRBV19, the J call TRBJ1-4, with D tentatively TRBD1 (6 bases). V lost 5 bases, J lost 7 bases, and 17 bases lay in between. This CDR3 is built from 15 residues. CDR1 is LNHDA and CDR2 is SQIVND in the germline V gene (reference sequence). CDR3 sequence (DNA): TGTGCCAGTAGTCCCCCACGGGGGGCAGGTGAAAAACTGTTTTTT. Its translation: CASSPPRGAGEKLFF.

CDR3 DNA: TGTGCCTGGACCACGGGACAGCTAGACTCACAGCCCCAGCATTTT. This encodes CAWTTGQLDSQPQHF. The V and J genes are TRBV30 and TRBJ1-5; TRBD1 matches 7 bases. The CDR3 totals 15 residues. With V trimmed by 4 bases and J by 7 bases, 13 bases remained unmatched. Germline CDR1 is GTSNPN and CDR2 is SVGIG (reference sequence).

The chain uses TRBV28 and TRBJ2-5; D not certain. CDR1 and CDR2 (germline): MDHEN, SYDVKM. V lost 6 bases and J lost 4, with 12 bases in between. The CDR3 consists of 13 residues. The CDR3 nucleotides read TGTGCCAGCAGCCAGAGAGAGGTAGAGACCCAGTACTTC. Residues: CASSQREVETQYF. The variable domain in full, completed from reference TRBV28 and TRBJ2-5, reads DVKVTQSSRYLVKRTGEKVFLECVQDMDHENMFWYRQDPGLGLRLIYFSYDVKMKEKGDIPEGYSVSREKKERFSLILESASTNQTSMYLCASSQREVETQYFGPGTRLLVL.